These 22 T cell receptor beta chains share one sample of origin, sequenced in a study of naive and memory T cell subsets (TCRdb year 2017). Overall results and qualifications from the work: A few larger clonotypes were found in naive repertoires, especially CD8, and these larger clonotypes were possibly memory cells re-expressing CD45RA.

These receptors have no known antigen. Library creation used UMI-ligation and nested PCR. The listed sequencing device is Illumina MiSeq. To cover both TRBC1 and TRBC2, the beta constant-region primer consisted of an equimolar mix of two oligonucleotides. Four rounds of PCR were used to amplify ligated cDNA, with nested alpha and beta constant-region primers being used together with the SP2 primer. TCRdb itself trimmed the public reads at Q25 with fastp, ran MiXCR and retained productive beta chains. Rows with a matching CDR3 protein are joined into one entry that keeps the most common DNA and genes. This sample comprises over 110,000 distinct CDR3 sequences, approximately 20% of them detected only once. Of the sample, 0.6% to 0.7% falls within the top ten clones. Sample: naive CD8+ T cells from blood. Per the publication, the cell subset or site label means: naive T cells, CD45RA high CD27+. These receptors were obtained from a human donor in good health.

In this sample, this clonotype turned up many times. The rearrangement links TRBV6-2 or TRBV6-3 to TRBJ2-7, with D possibly TRBD2 on 5 matching bases. With 6 bases removed from V and 3 bases from J, the gap between germline ends came to 15 bases. Germline V CDR1 and CDR2: MNHEY, SVGEGT. The CDR3 consists of 14 residues. For the CDR3, the DNA is TGTGCCAGCAGCTTCACTCGGGGAAACTACGAGCAGTACTTC. The encoded protein is CASSFTRGNYEQYF.

The table lists this clonotype with a few counts. The chain links TRBV5-6 to TRBJ1-4; D gene uncertain. There are 14 residues in the CDR3. V was cut by 2 bases and J by 7 bases, with 12 bases left in between. Germline V gene data show CDR1 as SGHDT and CDR2 as YYEEEE. CDR3 sequence: CASSFGHLREKLFF. Here the CDR3 DNA reads TGTGCCAGCAGCTTTGGCCATCTACGTGAAAAACTGTTTTTT. The entire variable domain, with the rest obtained from reference TRBV5-6 and TRBJ1-4, is as follows: DAGVTQSPTHLIKTRGQQVTLRCSPKSGHDTVSWYQQALGQGPQFIFQYYEEEERQRGNFPDRFSGHQFPNYSSELNVNALLLGDSALYLCASSFGHLREKLFFGSGTQLSVL.

The rearrangement joins TRBV4-1 to TRBJ1-5, with D perhaps TRBD1 (6 bases). In germline, CDR1 is MGHRA, CDR2 YSYEKL. V lost 0 bases and J 4 bases, leaving 10 bases between the germline ends. The CDR3 loop spans 15 amino acids. The CDR3 DNA reads TGCGCCAGCAGCCAAGAGTGGGACAATAATCAGCCCCAGCATTTT. Translation: CASSQEWDNNQPQHF.

This clonotype showed up just a few times. This chain joins TRBV2 and TRBJ1-2; perhaps TRBD1 as D (6 bases). The germline V gene has CDR1 SNHLY and CDR2 FYNNEI. V was trimmed by 5 bases and J by 4 bases, leaving 8 bases between them. The CDR3 has 12 amino acids. For the CDR3, the DNA is TGTGCCAGCAGTACAGGGCCCTATGGCTACACCTTC. This sequence encodes CASSTGPYGYTF.

The chain carries TRBV6-5 and TRBJ2-3; D may be TRBD2 (5 bases). The V gene's germline CDR1 is MNHEY and CDR2 SVGAGI. Trimming stripped 6 bases from V and 0 bases from J, with 19 bases between. The CDR3 is 17 amino acids. The CDR3 loop is CASSRGSARYSTDTQYF. Written as DNA, the CDR3 is TGTGCCAGCAGCCGAGGTAGCGCGCGTTATAGCACAGATACGCAGTATTTT.

In this sample, this clonotype turned up many times. The V call is TRBV12-5, the J call TRBJ1-1; D is ambiguous. CDR1 is LGHNT and CDR2 is FRNRAP in the germline V gene. This CDR3 has 12 amino acids. Trimming removed 3 bases at V and 2 bases at J, with 4 bases between. The CDR3 nucleotides are TGTGCTAGTGGTTTAGAAAACACTGAAGCTTTCTTT. This gives the protein CASGLENTEAFF.

The rearrangement joins TRBV6-5 to TRBJ1-2, with D possibly matching TRBD1 (5 bases). The CDR3 is 16 residues long. The germline V and J ends were trimmed by 0 bases and 5 bases, with 16 bases remaining between them. CDR1 and CDR2 from the germline V gene are MNHEY and SVGAGI. This CDR3 reads CASSYSGQGDWYGYTF. CDR3 in DNA: TGTGCCAGCAGTTACTCCGGGCAGGGAGATTGGTATGGCTACACCTTC.

As for this clonotype: The CDR3 end shows no conserved phenylalanine or tryptophan, and so a read error is likely. DNA of the CDR3: TGTGCCAGCAGTTCAGAAGACACACTGAACACCGGGGAGCTGTTTTCT. Protein product: CASSSEDTLNTGELFS. The genes are TRBV2 and TRBJ2-2; D is undetermined. V lost 5 bases, J lost 1 base, and 14 bases lay in between. The CDR3 length is 16 residues. The V gene's germline CDR1 is SNHLY and CDR2 FYNNEI.

This clonotype has a handful of counts. The rearrangement uses TRBV7-9 and TRBJ2-1, with D possibly TRBD2 on 5 matching bases. The CDR3 extends over 13 amino acids. Trimming removed 8 bases from V and 8 bases from J, with 16 bases in between. The germline V gene encodes CDR1 SEHNR and CDR2 FQNEAQ (reference sequence). The DNA for the CDR3 is TGTGCCAGCCGGGCCCCGGGATGGGATGAGCAGTTCTTC. Protein sequence: CASRAPGWDEQFF.

This clonotype was counted a few times. The chain recombines TRBV6-5 with TRBJ2-5; 12 nucleotides match TRBD2. Germline CDR1 MNHEY, CDR2 SVGAGI. V shed 1 base, J shed 3 bases, and the junction held 6 bases outside the gene matches. The CDR3 totals 17 residues. CDR3 coding DNA: TGTGCCAGCAGTTACTGGGCTAGCGGGAGGGCGGAAGAGACCCAGTACTTC. This gives the protein CASSYWASGRAEETQYF.

CDR3 DNA: TGTGCCAGCAGCCTCCCTGCAGCCCCCCACGAGCAGTACTTC. It is translated as CASSLPAAPHEQYF. This chain uses TRBV28 with TRBJ2-7; no clear D. The CDR3 loop spans 14 amino acids. V was shortened by 6 bases and J by 5 bases, with 17 bases between the two germline ends. The germline V gene encodes CDR1 MDHEN and CDR2 SYDVKM.

This clonotype has just a few counts. The chain joins TRBV12-3 or TRBV12-4 to TRBJ1-2; 8 bases agree with TRBD1. CDR3 length equals 18 residues. V lost 2 bases, J lost 4 bases, and 15 bases stayed unmatched. This CDR3 is CASSLFPLGTGDRYGYTF. As DNA, the CDR3 is TGTGCCAGCAGTTTATTCCCGTTGGGGACAGGCGACCGCTATGGCTACACCTTC.

This clonotype was detected only a few times. The chain joins TRBV27 to TRBJ2-7; D is uncertain. Germline V gene lookup returns CDR1 MNHEY and CDR2 SMNVEV (reference sequence). The V gene lost 6 bases and the J gene lost 1 base, with 10 bases spanning the gap. The CDR3 loop spans 13 amino acids. The CDR3 sequence: CASSHGVSYEQYF. The CDR3 DNA reads TGTGCCAGCAGCCATGGGGTATCCTACGAGCAGTACTTC.

There are a few counts of this clonotype. The genes are TRBV7-9 and TRBJ1-5; 9 bases fit TRBD1. The CDR3 has 15 residues. The V segment lost 4 bases and the J segment 6 bases; nucleotides outside the gene matches: 7. Germline V gene data show CDR1 as SEHNR and CDR2 as FQNEAQ (reference sequence). CDR3 residues: CASSSTGTGLQPQHF. CDR3 DNA: TGTGCCAGCAGCTCCACCGGGACAGGGCTTCAGCCCCAGCATTTT.

This clonotype was seen only a few times. V is TRBV9 and J is TRBJ2-1, with 9 bases identical to TRBD2. The CDR3 is made up of 14 amino acids. The V gene's germline CDR1 is SGDLS and CDR2 YYNGEE. V was pared by 7 bases and J by 7 bases, with 9 bases of the junction left unmatched. DNA of the CDR3: TGTGCCAGCGGGGATAGCGGGAGTTTAAATGAGCAGTTCTTC. Encoded protein: CASGDSGSLNEQFF.

The chain has TRBV7-2 and TRBJ2-1, with TRBD1 as a possible D gene (5 bases). Germline CDR1 SGHTA, CDR2 FQGNSA. The CDR3 covers 16 residues. The V end lost 5 bases, the J end lost 1 base, and 15 bases lay between the germline ends. The CDR3 DNA reads TGTGCCAGCAGCCTAGGGGAACGCCCGTCCTACAATGAGCAGTTCTTC. Its protein is CASSLGERPSYNEQFF.

This clonotype has more than one count but fewer than ten. V gene TRBV10-1 combines with J gene TRBJ2-3; TRBD2 aligns across 14 bases. Trimming at V came to 4 bases and at J to 1 base, leaving 1 base not matched to a gene. Germline V gene lookup returns CDR1 WNHNN and CDR2 SYGVQD (reference sequence). The CDR3 runs to 16 residues. The CDR3 region has the DNA TGCGCCAGCAGTGCGGGACTAGCGGGGGGCACAGATACGCAGTATTTT. Its protein is CASSAGLAGGTDTQYF.

This clonotype was seen more than once but under ten times. The V gene is TRBV7-2, the J gene TRBJ2-5, with 11 bases matching TRBD2. V dropped 1 base and J dropped 5; count of bases not matched to a gene: 12. CDR3 length: 18 residues. The germline V gene has CDR1 SGHTA and CDR2 FQGNSA. Here the CDR3 reads CASSLGPLLAGEVETQYF. CDR3 nucleotide sequence: TGTGCCAGCAGCTTAGGCCCGCTACTAGCGGGAGAGGTGGAGACCCAGTACTTC.

The chain recombines TRBV7-9 with TRBJ2-1; a weak D match, TRBD2 (6 bases). This CDR3 region has 16 residues. Looked up from germline, CDR1 is SEHNR and CDR2 is FQNEAQ (reference sequence). V was trimmed by 5 bases and J by 5 bases, leaving 19 bases between them. In DNA, the CDR3 is TGTGCCAGCAGCCCGCGATTGACTAGTGTCCACAATGAGCAGTTCTTC. Its protein is CASSPRLTSVHNEQFF.

This chain connects TRBV4-1 to TRBJ2-7; D is possibly TRBD2 (6 bases). The ends were cut back, 4 bases at V and 4 bases at J, with 17 bases in the middle. The V gene's germline CDR1 is MGHRA and CDR2 YSYEKL. The CDR3 is 15 residues long. This chain's CDR3 is CASSLLAGSQYEQYF. The CDR3 coding sequence is TGCGCCAGCAGCCTCCTGGCGGGGAGTCAGTACGAGCAGTACTTC.

J is TRBJ2-5 and V is TRBV29-1; 7 positions agree with TRBD2. The CDR3 runs 14 residues. The V gene's germline CDR1 is SQVTM and CDR2 ANQGSEA. The junction had 6 bases not matched to a gene; V was cut back by 5 bases and J by 0 bases. CDR3 coding DNA: TGCAGCGTTTGCGTGGGAGGGAACCAAGAGACCCAGTACTTC. The encoded protein is CSVCVGGNQETQYF.

In its sample, this clonotype was seen a few times. The rearrangement joins TRBV5-6 to TRBJ2-7; 8 nucleotides agree with TRBD2. The CDR3 is 14 residues long. J gave up 3 bases and V 2 bases, and 4 bases lay outside the gene matches. Germline CDR1 reads SGHDT; CDR2 reads YYEEEE. The CDR3 here is CASSFLAGGYEQYF. The CDR3 DNA reads as TGTGCCAGCAGCTTTTTGGCGGGAGGCTACGAGCAGTACTTC.